The T cell receptor beta chain under discussion was sequenced for a study of vaccination effects on CD4 cells after COVID-19. In the study overall: Within the ViraFEST assay, antigen-specific CD4+ T cells underwent expansion with viral peptide pools prior to sequencing. Late post-vaccine samples came at days +241, +227 and +161 respectively. Samples collected post-vaccine were obtained a median of 72 days after the second dose. Overall study findings and caveats: Convalescent patients' post-vaccine spike repertoire was mostly distinct vaccine-induced clones.

The data were produced by immunoSEQ multiplex PCR, yet TCRdb's version contains in-frame clones alone and is incomplete. The table records nearly 35,000 clones, about 68% of them present only once. The V end was cut by 6 bases, the J end by 2 bases, with 15 bases between. Germline CDR1 and CDR2: MNHEY and SVGEGT. This CDR3 contains 15 residues. Remarks on this clone: What it binds is unknown.

Scientists isolated CD4+ T cells after an approximately 10-day culture period ended. Convalescent patients had PCR-confirmed SARS-CoV-2 infection between March and December 2020. Two-dose BNT162b2 or mRNA-1273 vaccination was given to participants. This clonotype was obtained from a human donor who had a prior SARS-CoV-2 infection. The sequencing here drew on CD4+ T cells from PBMCs cultured without peptide, taken after COVID-19 vaccination. The V gene is TRBV6-2 or TRBV6-3, the J gene TRBJ2-3, with no clear D. The CDR3 nucleotides read TGTGCCAGCAGCTCCCTTCTTGCGGTCACAGATACGCAGTATTTT. Its protein product is CASSSLLAVTDTQYF.